The clone carrying this TCR beta chain was detected many times. The antigen remains unidentified. The data originate from a study of CD8 T cells in ankylosing spondylitis. Germline V gene lookup returns CDR1 SGHVS and CDR2 FQNEAQ. Trimming took off 5 bases at V and 7 bases at J, with 12 bases between the two ends. This CDR3 contains 12 residues. Study conclusions and caveats: Within peripheral blood, clones linked to disease were CD8+ and relatively rare.

5'-RACE, quantitative and with molecular barcodes, yielded the TCR beta libraries. MiXCR, run by TCRdb on the 5' RACE reads, gives a single entry per CDR3 protein. Of roughly 86,000 distinct CDR3 sequences in the sample, roughly 8.8% are singletons; the top ten hold roughly 5.6%. V and J are TRBV7-8 and TRBJ2-7; D is unresolved. The sample taken for sequencing was blood, either unsorted or a sorted T cell fraction (not recorded which). The sequence was collected from a male donor with ankylosing spondylitis or in good health (not recorded which). For the CDR3, the DNA is TGTGCCAGCAGCCCAGCGCAAGGGGAGCAGTACTTC. As protein: CASSPAQGEQYF.